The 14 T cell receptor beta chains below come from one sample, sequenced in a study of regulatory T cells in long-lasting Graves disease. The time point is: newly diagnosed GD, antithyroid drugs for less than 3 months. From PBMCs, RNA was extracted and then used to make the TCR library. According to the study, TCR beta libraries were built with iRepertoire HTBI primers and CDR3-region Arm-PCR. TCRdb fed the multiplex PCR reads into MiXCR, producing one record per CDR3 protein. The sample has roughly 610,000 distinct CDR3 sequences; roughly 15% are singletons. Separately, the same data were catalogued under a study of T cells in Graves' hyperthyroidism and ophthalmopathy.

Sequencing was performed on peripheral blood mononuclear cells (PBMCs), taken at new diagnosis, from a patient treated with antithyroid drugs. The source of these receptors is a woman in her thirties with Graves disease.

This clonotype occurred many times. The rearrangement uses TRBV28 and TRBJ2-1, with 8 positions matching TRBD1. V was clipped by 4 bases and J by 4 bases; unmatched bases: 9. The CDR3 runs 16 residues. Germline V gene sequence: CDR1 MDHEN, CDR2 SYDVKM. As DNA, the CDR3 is TGTGCCAGCAGTTCGCTCGGCCAGGGGGCTTACAATGAGCAGTTCTTC. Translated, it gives CASSSLGQGAYNEQFF.

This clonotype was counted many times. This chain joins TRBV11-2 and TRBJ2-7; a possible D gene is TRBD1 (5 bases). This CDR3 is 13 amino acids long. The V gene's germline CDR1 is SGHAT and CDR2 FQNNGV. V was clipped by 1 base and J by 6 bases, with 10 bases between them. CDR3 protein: CASSLGTTGEQYF. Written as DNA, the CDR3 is TGTGCCAGCAGCTTAGGGACAACAGGCGAGCAGTACTTC.

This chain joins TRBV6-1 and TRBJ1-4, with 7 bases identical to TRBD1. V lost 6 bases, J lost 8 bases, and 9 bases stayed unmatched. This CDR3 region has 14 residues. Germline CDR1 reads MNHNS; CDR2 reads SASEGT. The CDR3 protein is CASSNTGVREKLFF. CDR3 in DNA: TGTGCCAGCAGCAACACAGGGGTGCGGGAAAAACTGTTTTTT.

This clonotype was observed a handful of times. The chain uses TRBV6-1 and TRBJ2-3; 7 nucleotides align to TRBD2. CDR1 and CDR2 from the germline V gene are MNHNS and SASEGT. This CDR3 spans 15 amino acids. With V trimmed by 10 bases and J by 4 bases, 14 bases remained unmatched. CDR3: CATLQRGRSPDTQYF. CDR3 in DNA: TGTGCCACACTTCAGCGGGGTCGGTCTCCAGATACGCAGTATTTT.

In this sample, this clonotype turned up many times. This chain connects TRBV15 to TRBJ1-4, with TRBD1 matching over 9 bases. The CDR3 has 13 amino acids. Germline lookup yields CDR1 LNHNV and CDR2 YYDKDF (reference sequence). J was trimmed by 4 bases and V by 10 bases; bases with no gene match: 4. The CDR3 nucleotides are TGTGCCAGCGCGACAGGGGGTAATGAAAAACTGTTTTTT. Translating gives CASATGGNEKLFF. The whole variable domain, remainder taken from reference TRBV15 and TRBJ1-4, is DAMVIQNPRYQVTQFGKPVTLSCSQTLNHNVMYWYQQKSSQAPKLLFHYYDKDFNNEADTPDNFQSRRPNTSFCFLDIRSPGLGDTAMYLCASATGGNEKLFFGSGTQLSVL.

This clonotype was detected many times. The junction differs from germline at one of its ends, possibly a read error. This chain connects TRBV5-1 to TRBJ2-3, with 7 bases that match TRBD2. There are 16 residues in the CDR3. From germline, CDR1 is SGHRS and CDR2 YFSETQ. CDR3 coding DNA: TGTGCCAGCAGCTTTCCCGCGGGAGCCGTAGCAGATACGCAGTATTTT. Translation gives CASSFPAGAVADTQYF.

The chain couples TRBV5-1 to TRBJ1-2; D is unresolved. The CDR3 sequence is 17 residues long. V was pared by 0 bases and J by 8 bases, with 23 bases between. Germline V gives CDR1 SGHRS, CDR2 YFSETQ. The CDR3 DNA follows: TGCGCCAGCAGCTTGGGCGAATTTATCCGGTGGAGAGAGGGCTACACCTTC. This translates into CASSLGEFIRWREGYTF.

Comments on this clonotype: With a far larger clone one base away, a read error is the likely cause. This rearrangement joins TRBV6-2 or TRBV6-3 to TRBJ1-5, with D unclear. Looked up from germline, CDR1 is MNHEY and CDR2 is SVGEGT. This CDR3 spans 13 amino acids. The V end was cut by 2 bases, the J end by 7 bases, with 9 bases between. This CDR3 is CASSYSDTQPQHF. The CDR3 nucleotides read TGTGCCAGCAGTTACAGTGACACCCAGCCCCAGCATTTT.

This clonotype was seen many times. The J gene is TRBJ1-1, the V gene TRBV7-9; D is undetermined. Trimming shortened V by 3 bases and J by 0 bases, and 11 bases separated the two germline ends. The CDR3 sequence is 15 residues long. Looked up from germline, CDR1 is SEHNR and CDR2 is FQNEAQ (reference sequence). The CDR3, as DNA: TGTGCCAGCAGCTTGGTTACTTTCGTGAACACTGAAGCTTTCTTT. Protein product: CASSLVTFVNTEAFF.

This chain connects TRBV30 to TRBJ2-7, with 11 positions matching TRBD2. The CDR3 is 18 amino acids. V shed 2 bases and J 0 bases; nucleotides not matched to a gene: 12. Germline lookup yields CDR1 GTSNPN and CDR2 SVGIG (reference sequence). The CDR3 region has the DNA TGTGCCTGGAGTTCCGGACTAGCGGGTAGTAAGATCTCCTACGAGCAGTACTTC. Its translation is CAWSSGLAGSKISYEQYF.

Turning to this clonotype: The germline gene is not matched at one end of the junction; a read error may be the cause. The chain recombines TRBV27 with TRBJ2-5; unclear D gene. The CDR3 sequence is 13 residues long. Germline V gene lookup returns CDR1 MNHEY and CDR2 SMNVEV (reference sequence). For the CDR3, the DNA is TGTGCCAGCAGTCAGAGGCGTCAAGAGGCCCAGTACTTC. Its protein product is CASSQRRQEAQYF.

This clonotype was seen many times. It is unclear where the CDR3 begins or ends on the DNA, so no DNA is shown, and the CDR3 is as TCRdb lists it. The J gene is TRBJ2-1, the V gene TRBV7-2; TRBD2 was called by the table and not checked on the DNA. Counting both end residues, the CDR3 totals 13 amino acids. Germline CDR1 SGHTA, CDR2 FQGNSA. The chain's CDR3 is CASSSVGVGTSFF.

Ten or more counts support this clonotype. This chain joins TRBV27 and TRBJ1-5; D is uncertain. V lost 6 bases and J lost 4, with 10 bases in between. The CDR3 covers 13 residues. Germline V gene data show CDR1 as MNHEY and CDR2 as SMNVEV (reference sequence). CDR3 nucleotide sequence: TGTGCCAGCAGCTTGGCCCCGAATCAGCCCCAGCATTTT. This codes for CASSLAPNQPQHF.

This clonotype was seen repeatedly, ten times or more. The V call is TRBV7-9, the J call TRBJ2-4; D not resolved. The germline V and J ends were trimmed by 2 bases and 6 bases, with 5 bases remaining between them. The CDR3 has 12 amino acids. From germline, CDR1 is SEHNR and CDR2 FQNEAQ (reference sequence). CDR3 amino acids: CASSLMGNIQYF. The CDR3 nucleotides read TGTGCCAGCAGCTTAATGGGAAACATTCAGTACTTC.